Below are 24 T cell receptor beta chains sequenced from a single sample in a study of blood T cells in healthy people across ages. Through a sample-barcoded 5' primer and a J-beta primer mix, a second PCR was run for roughly 6 to 12 cycles. TCRdb called the 5' RACE reads again in MiXCR, with one record for every CDR3 protein. The sample lists about 1.5 million distinct CDR3 sequences; 35% to 45% were seen once. The sequenced sample consisted of blood. The source is a woman in her late teens or twenties in good health.

This rearrangement joins TRBV12-3 or TRBV12-4 to TRBJ2-7, with D possibly being TRBD2 (5 bases). The CDR3 has 16 residues. V dropped 5 bases and J dropped 3 bases, with 20 bases sitting between them. Written as DNA, the CDR3 is TGTGCCAGCAGTGGACCTCTGGGCGGGCCAAGCTACGAGCAGTACTTC. Amino acids: CASSGPLGGPSYEQYF.

This clonotype was detected only a few times. The chain uses TRBV6-6 and TRBJ2-7; unclear D gene. CDR3 size: 12 residues. The V gene lost 7 bases and the J gene lost 12 bases, with 19 bases spanning the gap. The germline gives CDR1 MNHNY, CDR2 SVGAGI (reference sequence). The CDR3 DNA is TGTGCCAGCAATGGGTTGGGTACGGCTATGTACTTC. Its protein product is CASNGLGTAMYF.

This clonotype was seen only a few times. This chain links TRBV12-3 or TRBV12-4 with TRBJ1-5; D remains ambiguous. The CDR3 has 13 amino acids. Trimming shortened V by 2 bases and J by 6 bases, and 8 bases separated the two germline ends. The CDR3: CASSLNPPQPQHF. CDR3 nucleotide sequence: TGTGCCAGCAGTTTAAATCCCCCTCAGCCCCAGCATTTT.

The chain has TRBV5-1 and TRBJ2-1; the D call may be TRBD1 or TRBD2 (5 bases each). V was shortened by 4 bases and J by 7 bases, with 18 bases between the two germline ends. Germline-derived CDR1 and CDR2 are SGHRS and YFSETQ. The length of the CDR3 is 15 residues. The CDR3 coding sequence is TGCGCCAGCAGCGTGGGGACCGAGAATCCTAATGAGCAGTTCTTC. This gives the protein CASSVGTENPNEQFF.

The chain recombines TRBV27 with TRBJ2-5, with a tentative D call TRBD1 (6 bases). The J call may be faulty, since TRBJ2-7 better matches the DNA end. The CDR3 is made up of 14 amino acids. CDR1 is MNHEY, CDR2 SMNVEV, per germline (reference sequence). The CDR3 loop reads CASSSTGFPFEQYF. DNA of the CDR3: TGTGCCAGCAGTTCGACAGGATTCCCCTTCGAGCAGTACTTC.

This clonotype was counted only a few times. V and J are TRBV27 and TRBJ2-7; TRBD2 agrees at 8 bases. Germline assignment: CDR1 MNHEY and CDR2 SMNVEV (reference sequence). The ends lost 5 bases at V and 5 bases at J; junction bases unmatched: 14. This CDR3 region has 16 residues. This CDR3 reads CASSPAPGLVVHEQYF. The CDR3 DNA is TGTGCCAGCAGTCCTGCACCGGGACTAGTAGTCCACGAGCAGTACTTC.

The rearrangement uses TRBV12-3 or TRBV12-4 and TRBJ1-2; D possibly corresponds to TRBD1 (6 bases). Trimming shortened V by 4 bases and J by 1 base, and 16 bases separated the two germline ends. The CDR3 spans 16 residues. CDR3 in amino acids: CASSSIRQANNYGYTF. The CDR3 DNA follows: TGTGCCAGCAGTTCAATCCGACAGGCGAATAACTATGGCTACACCTTC.

In this sample, this clonotype turned up many times. The junction departs from the called germline gene at one end, perhaps through a read error. The V and J genes are TRBV28 and TRBJ2-5; no firm D call. The germline gives CDR1 MDHEN, CDR2 SYDVKM. The CDR3 is 10 residues long. The chain's CDR3 is CASRRETQYF. CDR3 bases: TGTGCCAGCAGGCGAGAGACTCAGTACTTC.

This clonotype appeared a few times. The chain links TRBV29-1 to TRBJ2-1; a possible D gene is TRBD1 (7 bases). Trimming cost V 6 bases and J 3 bases, with 12 bases left between them. Germline CDR1 reads SQVTM; CDR2 reads ANQGSEA. CDR3 length: 13 amino acids. Written as DNA, the CDR3 is TGCAGCGTGGAGGGACAGAGCTACAATGAGCAGTTCTTC. Translated, it gives CSVEGQSYNEQFF.

A few counts support this clonotype. V usage is TRBV2 and J usage is TRBJ2-6; D not resolved. CDR1 and CDR2 (germline): SNHLY, FYNNEI. The CDR3 loop spans 16 amino acids. Trimming left V 10 bases short and J 0 bases short, with 16 bases between. CDR3 in DNA: TGTGCCATCATACCGTCTTTGGTCTCTGGGGCCAACGTCCTGACTTTC. Its translation: CAIIPSLVSGANVLTF.

The V and J genes are TRBV6-1 and TRBJ2-1, with a weak D call TRBD1 (5 bases). Germline V CDR1 and CDR2: MNHNS, SASEGT. V was pared by 3 bases and J by 0 bases, with 9 bases between. CDR3 length equals 15 residues. This chain's CDR3 is CASSEDKSSYNEQFF. The CDR3 DNA follows: TGTGCCAGCAGTGAGGACAAGAGCTCCTACAATGAGCAGTTCTTC.

This clonotype was counted a single time. The chain has TRBV11-2 and TRBJ2-1; D remains ambiguous. The V gene's germline CDR1 is SGHAT and CDR2 FQNNGV. Between the trimmed V and J ends, which lost 5 bases and 7 bases, there was a span of 9 bases. The CDR3 is made up of 12 amino acids. The CDR3 DNA reads as TGTGCCAGCAGCAAGGAGTGGAATGAGCAGTTCTTC. It is translated as CASSKEWNEQFF.

The V call is TRBV6-1, the J call TRBJ1-5, with 7 bases identical to TRBD1. The length of the CDR3 is 14 residues. CDR1 and CDR2 from the germline V gene are MNHNS and SASEGT. V lost 7 bases to trimming and J lost 6 bases; unmatched junction nucleotides: 9. The CDR3 here is CASTTGDFSQPQHF. DNA of the CDR3: TGTGCCAGCACTACAGGGGACTTTAGTCAGCCCCAGCATTTT.

The chain links TRBV12-3 or TRBV12-4 to TRBJ2-7, with 7 bases that match TRBD1. The J segment lost 0 bases and the V segment lost 4 bases, leaving 12 bases of the junction unmatched. This CDR3 is 17 amino acids long. The CDR3 here is CASSSIPPGQNSYEQYF. CDR3 DNA sequence: TGTGCCAGCAGTTCAATACCTCCGGGACAGAACTCCTACGAGCAGTACTTC.

The chain joins TRBV6-1 to TRBJ1-1, with TRBD1 matching 8 bases. This CDR3 is 16 amino acids long. V was pared by 1 base and J by 1 base, with 5 bases of the junction left unmatched. Germline V CDR1 and CDR2: MNHNS, SASEGT. The CDR3 DNA is TGTGCCAGCAGTGAAGGGACCGGGACAGGGAACACTGAAGCTTTCTTT. Translation: CASSEGTGTGNTEAFF.

The CDR3 here is CSALAPETQYF. CDR3 bases: TGCAGCGCCCTAGCTCCTGAGACCCAGTACTTC. The chain uses TRBV29-1 and TRBJ2-4, with D perhaps TRBD2 (5 bases). TRBJ2-5 matches the DNA end more closely, so the J call is doubtful. This CDR3 has 11 residues. The germline V gene has CDR1 SQVTM and CDR2 ANQGSEA.

This rearrangement joins TRBV20-1 to TRBJ1-6, with no clear D. In germline, CDR1 is DFQATT, CDR2 SNEGSKA (reference sequence). The CDR3 covers 15 residues. V was shortened by 5 bases and J by 7 bases, with 18 bases between the two germline ends. CDR3 in amino acids: CSAPPNSSRNSPLHF. The CDR3 DNA sequence: TGCAGTGCTCCCCCCAACAGCAGTCGGAATTCACCCCTCCACTTT.

The chain combines TRBV10-3 with TRBJ1-1; D is perhaps TRBD1 (5 bases). V lost 6 bases and J 1 base, leaving 12 bases between the germline ends. Germline CDR1 and CDR2: ENHRY and SYGVKD. The CDR3 contains 14 residues. The CDR3 DNA reads TGTGCCATCAGCCGGGACGGCCCGAACACTGAAGCTTTCTTT. Protein sequence: CAISRDGPNTEAFF.

The chain links TRBV10-3 to TRBJ2-7; TRBD2 matches at 7 bases. J gave up 2 bases and V 4 bases, and 11 bases lay outside the gene matches. The CDR3 covers 16 residues. Looked up from germline, CDR1 is ENHRY and CDR2 is SYGVKD. The CDR3 DNA sequence: TGTGCCATCAGTGCCTCCTCCGCGGGACTAACCTACGAGCAGTACTTC. Translation: CAISASSAGLTYEQYF.

This chain uses TRBV6-6 with TRBJ1-1, with a weak D call TRBD1 (5 bases). This CDR3 is built from 14 residues. CDR1 and CDR2 (germline): MNHNY, SVGAGI (reference sequence). Trimming shortened V by 0 bases and J by 7 bases, and 12 bases separated the two germline ends. The CDR3, as DNA: TGTGCCAGCAGTTACTCGGGAAGTAGGGGTGAAGCTTTCTTT. Amino acid sequence: CASSYSGSRGEAFF.

This clonotype was seen a few times. V gene TRBV27 combines with J gene TRBJ2-5; a weak D match, TRBD2 (6 bases). The J call may not be correct, given that the DNA end is closer to TRBJ2-7. This CDR3 has 12 amino acids. Germline loops: CDR1 MNHEY, CDR2 SMNVEV (reference sequence). CDR3 loop: CASSFGGREQYF. In DNA, the CDR3 is TGTGCCAGCAGTTTTGGAGGGCGCGAGCAGTACTTC.

This clonotype was observed a few times. The V and J genes are TRBV28 and TRBJ2-7, with unresolved D. The CDR3 consists of 14 residues. Germline CDR1 and CDR2: MDHEN and SYDVKM. V gave up 5 bases and J gave up 2 bases, with 13 bases separating them. CDR3 residues: CASSPLTSAYEQYF. The CDR3 DNA follows: TGTGCCAGCAGTCCCTTGACTTCGGCCTACGAGCAGTACTTC.

This chain links TRBV27 with TRBJ1-1; no clear D. Trimming removed 4 bases from V and 0 bases from J, with 9 bases in between. This CDR3 contains 14 residues. Germline V gene sequence: CDR1 MNHEY, CDR2 SMNVEV (reference sequence). CDR3 nucleotides: TGTGCCAGCAGTTCTTCTCTTATGAACACTGAAGCTTTCTTT. It translates to CASSSSLMNTEAFF.

Points on this clonotype: The junction departs from germline at one end; a sequencing error may be responsible. This chain uses TRBV10-3 with TRBJ2-3, with 9 nucleotides matching TRBD2. Germline CDR1 ENHRY, CDR2 SYGVKD. CDR3 length equals 16 residues. CDR3 sequence: CATSDLPAGGGDTQYF. The CDR3 DNA sequence: TGTGCCACCAGTGATCTCCCAGCGGGGGGCGGGGATACGCAGTATTTT.